The next 7 T cell receptor beta chains were all read from a single sample in a study of early T cells in non-severe SARS-CoV-2 infection (dated by TCRdb to about 2021). Library preparation was by 5' RACE. The sequencer listed for this sample is NextSeq 500. TCRdb reprocessed the public reads (quality trimming at Q25 with fastp, clone calling with MiXCR) and kept in-frame beta chains. Each entry merges the rows of one CDR3 protein and shows their most common DNA and genes. A total of roughly 75,000 distinct CDR3 sequences appear in this sample, less than 20% of them only once. The top ten constitute 2.9% of the sample. Sample: whole blood. The receptors derive from an adult who was a healthcare worker with PCR-confirmed SARS-CoV-2 infection or an uninfected control (not recorded which).

The CDR3 region has the DNA TGTGCCAGCAGAAGACAGGGGGCCTACGAGCAGTACTTC. Translation: CASRRQGAYEQYF. This chain connects TRBV11-1 to TRBJ2-7; 9 bases match TRBD1. The junction had 2 bases not matched to a gene; V was cut back by 6 bases and J by 2 bases. Germline-derived CDR1 and CDR2 are SGHAT and FQDESV (reference sequence). CDR3 size: 13 residues. The full variable domain, completed using reference TRBV11-1 and TRBJ2-7, is EAEVAQSPRYKITEKSQAVAFWCDPISGHATLYWYRQILGQGPELLVQFQDESVVDDSQLPKDRFSAERLKGVDSTLKIQPAELGDSAMYLCASRRQGAYEQYFGPGTRLTVT.

This clonotype was counted a few times. The V and J genes are TRBV27 and TRBJ1-1; no reliable D call. This CDR3 spans 11 amino acids. Germline values: CDR1 MNHEY, CDR2 SMNVEV (reference sequence). Between the trimmed V and J ends, which lost 7 bases and 4 bases, there was a span of 7 bases. CDR3 sequence reads: CASKQGTEAFF. For the CDR3, the DNA is TGTGCCAGCAAACAAGGCACTGAAGCTTTCTTT.

A few counts support this clonotype. The chain is built from TRBV11-2 and TRBJ2-3; the D gene is possibly TRBD1 (5 bases). Germline lookup yields CDR1 SGHAT and CDR2 FQNNGV. Trimming pared 5 bases from V and 6 bases from J, leaving 9 bases between. The CDR3 is made up of 12 amino acids. CDR3 in DNA: TGTGCCAGCAGCACAGGTCGGGATACGCAGTATTTT. Its translation is CASSTGRDTQYF.

This clonotype has more than one count but fewer than ten. The gene calls are TRBV28 and TRBJ2-4; a weak D match, TRBD1 (7 bases). V was trimmed by 6 bases and J by 8 bases, leaving 17 bases between them. CDR3 length equals 14 residues. Germline CDR1 and CDR2: MDHEN and SYDVKM. The CDR3 DNA follows: TGTGCCAGCAGCCTGATCAGGGGGGTCGACATTCAGTACTTC. Its translation is CASSLIRGVDIQYF.

The table lists this clonotype with a few counts. The chain combines TRBV29-1 with TRBJ2-7, with TRBD1 as a possible D gene (5 bases). Trimming pared 4 bases from V and 0 bases from J, leaving 10 bases between. Looked up from germline, CDR1 is SQVTM and CDR2 is ANQGSEA. The CDR3 has 13 amino acids. CDR3 region: CSVVRDLSYEQYF. The CDR3 coding sequence is TGCAGCGTTGTCAGGGATCTCTCCTACGAGCAGTACTTC.

This clonotype was counted a few times. The gene calls are TRBV7-6 and TRBJ2-7; 8 bases map to TRBD1. The CDR3 consists of 16 residues. Losses at the gene ends were 3 bases for V and 5 bases for J; bases not matched to a gene: 12. Germline lookup yields CDR1 SGHVS and CDR2 FNYEAQ. The CDR3 DNA sequence: TGTGCCAGCAGCTTGGACCTTGGACAGGGCCACAACGAGCAGTACTTC. Protein product: CASSLDLGQGHNEQYF. Full variable domain (missing parts from reference TRBV7-6 and TRBJ2-7): GAGVSQSPRYKVTKRGQDVALRCDPISGHVSLYWYRQALGQGPEFLTYFNYEAQQDKSGLPNDRFSAERPEGSISTLTIQRTEQRDSAMYRCASSLDLGQGHNEQYFGPGTRLTVT.

The chain combines TRBV28 with TRBJ1-2, with unresolved D. Germline V gene lookup returns CDR1 MDHEN and CDR2 SYDVKM. Trimming removed 8 bases at V and 0 bases at J, with 10 bases between. There are 13 residues in the CDR3. The DNA for the CDR3 is TGTGCCAGCGGACCCTTAGCTAACTATGGCTACACCTTC. Encoded protein: CASGPLANYGYTF.